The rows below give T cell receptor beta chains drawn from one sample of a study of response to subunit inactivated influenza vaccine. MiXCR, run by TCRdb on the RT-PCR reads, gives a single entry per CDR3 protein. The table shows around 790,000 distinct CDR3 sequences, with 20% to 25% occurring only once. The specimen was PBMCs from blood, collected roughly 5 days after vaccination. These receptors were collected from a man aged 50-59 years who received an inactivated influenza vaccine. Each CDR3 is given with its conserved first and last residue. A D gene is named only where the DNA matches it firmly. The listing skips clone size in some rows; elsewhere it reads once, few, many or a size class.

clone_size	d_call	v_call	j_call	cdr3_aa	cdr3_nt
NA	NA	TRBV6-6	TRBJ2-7	CASRGIGEQYF	TGTGCCAGCCGTGGTATCGGCGAGCAGTACTTC
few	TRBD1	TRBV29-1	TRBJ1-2	CSVGAGQGYGYTF	TGCAGCGTTGGGGCGGGACAGGGCTATGGCTACACCTTC
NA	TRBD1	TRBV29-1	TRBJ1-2	CSVKPQGAGGYTF	TGCAGCGTTAAACCCCAGGGGGCCGGCGGCTACACCTTC
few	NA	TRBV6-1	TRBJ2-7	CASSDGGSRYEQYF	TGTGCCAGCAGTGATGGCGGCAGCCGATACGAGCAGTACTTC
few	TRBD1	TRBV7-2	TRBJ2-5	CASSLGQGQTQYF	TGTGCCAGCAGCTTAGGACAGGGACAGACCCAGTACTTC
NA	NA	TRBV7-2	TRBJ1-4	CASSARADEKLFF	TGTGCCAGCAGCGCGAGGGCTGATGAAAAACTGTTTTTT
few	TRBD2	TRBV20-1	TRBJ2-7	CSAGTSGNYEQYF	TGCAGTGCCGGGACTAGCGGGAACTACGAGCAGTACTTC
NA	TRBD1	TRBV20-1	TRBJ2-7	CSAADTGALYEQYF	TGCAGTGCTGCCGATACAGGGGCCCTTTACGAGCAGTACTTC
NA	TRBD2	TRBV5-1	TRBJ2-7	CASSLGGLAGWAYEQYF	TGCGCCAGCAGCTTGGGGGGACTAGCGGGATGGGCCTACGAGCAGTACTTC
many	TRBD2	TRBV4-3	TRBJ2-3	CASSHYPPSGRDWTQYF	TGCGCCAGCAGCCATTACCCCCCTAGCGGGAGGGATTGGACGCAGTATTTT
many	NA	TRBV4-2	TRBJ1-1	CASSQADGGGDTEAFF	TGTGCCAGCAGCCAAGCCGATGGGGGAGGTGACACTGAAGCTTTCTTT
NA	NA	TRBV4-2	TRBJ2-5	CASSQEWAQETQYF	TGTGCCAGCAGCCAAGAGTGGGCACAAGAGACCCAGTACTTC
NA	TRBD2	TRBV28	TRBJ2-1	CASDPRGEKDNEQFF	TGTGCCAGCGACCCACGGGGGGAGAAGGACAATGAGCAGTTCTTC
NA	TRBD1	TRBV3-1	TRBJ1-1	CASSQGQGQAEAFF	TGTGCCAGCAGTCAAGGACAGGGGCAGGCTGAAGCTTTCTTT
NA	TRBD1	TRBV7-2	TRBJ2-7	CASSLDRGIGAEQYF	TGTGCCAGCAGCCTAGACAGGGGGATCGGAGCCGAGCAGTACTTC
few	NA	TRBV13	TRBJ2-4	CASSIQGPFAKNIQYF	TGTGCCAGCAGCATACAGGGACCCTTTGCCAAAAACATTCAGTACTTC
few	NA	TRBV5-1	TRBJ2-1	CASRSRGGGRGEQFF	TGCGCCAGCAGGTCCAGGGGCGGTGGACGGGGAGAGCAGTTCTTC
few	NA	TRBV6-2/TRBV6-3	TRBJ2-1	CASRNGGLHNEQFF	TGTGCCAGCAGGAACGGGGGATTGCACAATGAGCAGTTCTTC
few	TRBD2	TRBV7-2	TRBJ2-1	CASSLASGRPYNEQFF	TGTGCCAGCAGCTTGGCTAGCGGGAGGCCCTACAATGAGCAGTTCTTC
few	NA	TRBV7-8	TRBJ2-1	CASRTSYEQFF	TGTGCCAGCAGGACTAGTTATGAGCAGTTCTTC
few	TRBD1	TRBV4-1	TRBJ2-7	CASSLTGTGIYEQYF	TGCGCCAGCAGCCTTACCGGGACAGGGATCTACGAGCAGTACTTC
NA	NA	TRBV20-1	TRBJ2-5	CSAGGPSGIQETQYF	TGCAGTGCGGGCGGGCCCTCCGGGATCCAAGAGACCCAGTACTTC
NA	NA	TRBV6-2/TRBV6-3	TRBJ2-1	CASSSTGRVSEQFF	TGTGCCAGCAGCTCGACAGGGAGGGTTAGTGAGCAGTTCTTC